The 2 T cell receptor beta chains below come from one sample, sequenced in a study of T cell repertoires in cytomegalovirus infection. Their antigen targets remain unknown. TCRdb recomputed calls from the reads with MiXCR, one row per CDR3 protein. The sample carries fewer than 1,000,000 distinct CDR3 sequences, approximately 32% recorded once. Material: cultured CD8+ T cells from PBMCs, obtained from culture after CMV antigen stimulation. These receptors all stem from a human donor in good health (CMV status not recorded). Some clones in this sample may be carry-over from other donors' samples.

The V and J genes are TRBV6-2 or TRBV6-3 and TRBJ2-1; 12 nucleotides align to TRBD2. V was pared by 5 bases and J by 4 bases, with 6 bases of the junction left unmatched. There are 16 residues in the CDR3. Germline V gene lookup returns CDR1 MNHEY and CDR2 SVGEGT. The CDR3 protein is CASSDLAGGPYNEQFF. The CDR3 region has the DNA TGTGCCAGCAGTGACCTAGCGGGGGGGCCTTACAATGAGCAGTTCTTC.

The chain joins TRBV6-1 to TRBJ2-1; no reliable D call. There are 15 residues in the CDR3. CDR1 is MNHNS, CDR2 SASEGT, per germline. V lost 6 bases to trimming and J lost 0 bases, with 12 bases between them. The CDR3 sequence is CASRPDGSSYNEQFF. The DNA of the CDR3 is TGTGCCAGCAGACCGGACGGGTCCTCCTACAATGAGCAGTTCTTC.